This TCR beta chain was observed in a study of blood T cell repertoires in COVID-19. Looking at the study overall: The United States, Italy and Spain supplied acute and convalescent COVID-19 samples.

Followed longitudinally, the Seattle patients had been enrolled during active infection. In the study's own analysis: Amplifying reference gene primers gave estimates of nucleated cell counts. Clones were sequenced by immunoSEQ multiplex PCR, and TCRdb holds only the in-frame ones, with some missing. The D gene and trimming were derived from the DNA, and the V and J assignments and clone size from that table. This sample has about 68,000 clones, with 87% found just once. The TCR originated in a woman aged 50 to 60 with COVID-19, enrolled during active disease. Sequencing used peripheral blood.

DNA of the CDR3: TGTGCCAGCAGTTATAACGGCGGGAAAGGGACCCAGTACTTC. The encoded protein is CASSYNGGKGTQYF. The J gene is TRBJ2-5, the V gene TRBV6-5, with a weak D call TRBD2 (6 bases). The germline CDR1 and CDR2 sequences are MNHEY and SVGAGI. The CDR3 sequence is 14 residues long. Trimming cost V 3 bases and J 7 bases, with 15 bases left between them.